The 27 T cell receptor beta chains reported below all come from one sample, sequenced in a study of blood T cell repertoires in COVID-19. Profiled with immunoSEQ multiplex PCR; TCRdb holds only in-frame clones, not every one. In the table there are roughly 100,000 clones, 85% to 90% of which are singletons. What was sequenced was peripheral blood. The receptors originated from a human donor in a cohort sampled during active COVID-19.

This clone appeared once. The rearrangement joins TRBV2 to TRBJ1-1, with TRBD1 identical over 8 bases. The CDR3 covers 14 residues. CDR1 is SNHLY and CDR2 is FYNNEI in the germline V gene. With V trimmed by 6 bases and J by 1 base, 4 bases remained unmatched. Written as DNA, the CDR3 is TGTGCCAGCAGCGCCGGGACAGGGAACACTGAAGCTTTCTTT. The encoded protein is CASSAGTGNTEAFF.

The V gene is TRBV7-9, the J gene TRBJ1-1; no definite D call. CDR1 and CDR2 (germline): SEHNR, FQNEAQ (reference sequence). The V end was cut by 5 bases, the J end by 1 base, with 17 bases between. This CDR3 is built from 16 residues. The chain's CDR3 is CASSRRAGLGNTEAFF. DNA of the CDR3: TGTGCCAGCAGCCGGAGGGCAGGACTGGGGAACACTGAAGCTTTCTTT.

The CDR3 DNA sequence: TGCGCCAGCAGCCAAGATTTGGACAGCTCCTACAATGAGCAGTTCTTC. Amino acid sequence: CASSQDLDSSYNEQFF. The V gene is TRBV4-3, the J gene TRBJ2-1; weak D call: TRBD1 (6 bases). The CDR3 contains 16 residues. V lost 0 bases to trimming and J lost 0 bases, with 9 bases between them. CDR1 and CDR2 from the germline V gene are LGHNA and YSLEER.

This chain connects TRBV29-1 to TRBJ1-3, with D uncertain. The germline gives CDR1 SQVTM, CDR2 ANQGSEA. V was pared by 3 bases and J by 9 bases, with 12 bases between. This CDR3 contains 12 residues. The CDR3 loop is CSVERGRGTIYF. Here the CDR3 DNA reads TGCAGCGTTGAGCGGGGTCGGGGCACCATATATTTT. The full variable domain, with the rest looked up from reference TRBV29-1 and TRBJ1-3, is SAVISQKPSRDICQRGTSLTIQCQVDSQVTMMFWYRQQPGQSLTLIATANQGSEATYESGFVIDKFPISRPNLTFSTLTVSNMSPEDSSIYLCSVERGRGTIYFGEGSWLTVV.

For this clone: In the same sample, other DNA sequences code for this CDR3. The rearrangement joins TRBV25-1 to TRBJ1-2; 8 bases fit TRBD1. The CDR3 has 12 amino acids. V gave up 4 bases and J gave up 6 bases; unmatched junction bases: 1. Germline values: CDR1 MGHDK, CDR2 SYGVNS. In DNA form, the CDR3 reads TGTGCCAGCAGTGTGACAGGGGATGGCTACACCTTC. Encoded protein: CASSVTGDGYTF.

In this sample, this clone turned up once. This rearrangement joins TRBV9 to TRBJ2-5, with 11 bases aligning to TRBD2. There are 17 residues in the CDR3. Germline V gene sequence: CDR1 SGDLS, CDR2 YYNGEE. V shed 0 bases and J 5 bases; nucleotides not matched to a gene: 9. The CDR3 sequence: CASSVDSGRAGGETQYF. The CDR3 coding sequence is TGTGCCAGCAGCGTAGATAGCGGGAGGGCCGGAGGGGAGACCCAGTACTTC.

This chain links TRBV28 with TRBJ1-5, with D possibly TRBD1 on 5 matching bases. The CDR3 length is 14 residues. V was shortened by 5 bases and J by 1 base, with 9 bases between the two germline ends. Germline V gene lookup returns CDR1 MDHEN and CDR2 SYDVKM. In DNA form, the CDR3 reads TGTGCCAGCAGTCAGGGTGGGAGCAATCAGCCCCAGCATTTT. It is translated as CASSQGGSNQPQHF. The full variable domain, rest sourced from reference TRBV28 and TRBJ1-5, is DVKVTQSSRYLVKRTGEKVFLECVQDMDHENMFWYRQDPGLGLRLIYFSYDVKMKEKGDIPEGYSVSREKKERFSLILESASTNQTSMYLCASSQGGSNQPQHFGDGTRLSIL.

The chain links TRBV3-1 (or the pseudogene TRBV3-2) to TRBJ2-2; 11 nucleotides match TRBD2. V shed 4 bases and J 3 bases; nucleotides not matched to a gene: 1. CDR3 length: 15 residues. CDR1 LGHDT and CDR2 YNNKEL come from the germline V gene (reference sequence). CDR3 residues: CASSLAGGDTGELFF. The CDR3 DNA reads TGTGCCAGCAGCCTAGCGGGGGGGGACACCGGGGAGCTGTTTTTT.

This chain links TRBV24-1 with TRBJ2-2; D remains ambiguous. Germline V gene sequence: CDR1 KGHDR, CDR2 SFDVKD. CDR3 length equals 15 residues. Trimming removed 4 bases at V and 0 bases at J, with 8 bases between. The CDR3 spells CATSDRSANTGELFF. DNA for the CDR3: TGTGCCACCAGTGACAGATCCGCGAACACCGGGGAGCTGTTTTTT.

CDR3 DNA sequence: TGTGCCACCAGCAGAGTGAGGGGGTACGATGAGCTGTTTTTT. The encoded protein is CATSRVRGYDELFF. The chain carries TRBV15 and TRBJ2-2, with D possibly being TRBD1 (6 bases). The CDR3 is 14 residues long. Germline V gives CDR1 LNHNV, CDR2 YYDKDF (reference sequence). The ends were cut back, 1 base at V and 11 bases at J, with 14 bases in the middle.

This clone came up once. The CDR3 bases are TGTGCCAGCAGCTTCCGACTAGCGGGGAGCACAGATACGCAGTATTTT. Protein: CASSFRLAGSTDTQYF. V and J are TRBV7-9 and TRBJ2-3, with 11 nucleotides matching TRBD2. CDR1 is SEHNR, CDR2 FQNEAQ, per germline (reference sequence). The CDR3 length is 16 residues. The ends lost 3 bases at V and 0 bases at J; junction bases unmatched: 2.

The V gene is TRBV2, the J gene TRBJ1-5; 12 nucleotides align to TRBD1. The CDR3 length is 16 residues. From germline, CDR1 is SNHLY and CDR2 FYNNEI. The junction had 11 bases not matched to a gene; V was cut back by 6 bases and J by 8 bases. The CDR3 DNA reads TGTGCCAGCAGCCCAGGGACAGGGGGCCGGTCTGAGCCCCAGCATTTT. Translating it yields CASSPGTGGRSEPQHF.

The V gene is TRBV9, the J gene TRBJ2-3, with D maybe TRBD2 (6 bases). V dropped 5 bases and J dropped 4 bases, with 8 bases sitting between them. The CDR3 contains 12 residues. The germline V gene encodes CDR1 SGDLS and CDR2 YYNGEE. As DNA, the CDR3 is TGTGCCAGCAGGGGACTCTCAGATACGCAGTATTTT. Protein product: CASRGLSDTQYF.

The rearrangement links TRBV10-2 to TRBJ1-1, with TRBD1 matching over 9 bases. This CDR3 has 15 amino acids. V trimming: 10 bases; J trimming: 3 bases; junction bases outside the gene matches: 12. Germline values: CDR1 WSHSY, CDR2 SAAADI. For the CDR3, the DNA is TGCGCCACCCGACAGGGGGTCTTCGTAGACACTGAAGCTTTCTTT. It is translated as CATRQGVFVDTEAFF.

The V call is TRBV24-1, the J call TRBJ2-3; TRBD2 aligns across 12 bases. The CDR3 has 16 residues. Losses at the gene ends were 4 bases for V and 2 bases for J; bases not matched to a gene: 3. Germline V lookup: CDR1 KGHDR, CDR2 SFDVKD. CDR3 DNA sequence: TGTGCCACCAGTGACCGGACTAGCGGGACCACAGATACGCAGTATTTT. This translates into CATSDRTSGTTDTQYF.

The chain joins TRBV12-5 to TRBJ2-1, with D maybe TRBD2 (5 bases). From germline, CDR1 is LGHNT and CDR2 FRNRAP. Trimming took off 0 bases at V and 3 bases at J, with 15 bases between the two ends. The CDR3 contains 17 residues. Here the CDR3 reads CASGLVITRGNYNEQFF. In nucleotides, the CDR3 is TGTGCTAGTGGTTTGGTCATCACCCGAGGGAACTACAATGAGCAGTTCTTC.

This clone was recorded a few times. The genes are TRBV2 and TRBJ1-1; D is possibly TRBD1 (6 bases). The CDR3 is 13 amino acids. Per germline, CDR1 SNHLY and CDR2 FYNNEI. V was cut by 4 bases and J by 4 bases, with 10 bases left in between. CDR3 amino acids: CASSGQASTEAFF. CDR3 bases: TGTGCCAGCAGTGGACAGGCATCCACTGAAGCTTTCTTT.

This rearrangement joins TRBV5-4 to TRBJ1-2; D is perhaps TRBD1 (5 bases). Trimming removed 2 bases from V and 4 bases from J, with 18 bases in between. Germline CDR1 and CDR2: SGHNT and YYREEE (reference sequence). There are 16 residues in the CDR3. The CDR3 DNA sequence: TGTGCCAGCAGCTTAGTGGACACGGCTAGGGGCTATGGCTACACCTTC. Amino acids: CASSLVDTARGYGYTF.

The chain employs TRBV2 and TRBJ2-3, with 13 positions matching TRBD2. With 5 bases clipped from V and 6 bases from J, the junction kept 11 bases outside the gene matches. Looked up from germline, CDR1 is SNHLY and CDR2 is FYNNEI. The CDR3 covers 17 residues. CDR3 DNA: TGTGCCAGCAGTACAGGACTAGCGGGAGTGCTACTCGATACGCAGTATTTT. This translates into CASSTGLAGVLLDTQYF.

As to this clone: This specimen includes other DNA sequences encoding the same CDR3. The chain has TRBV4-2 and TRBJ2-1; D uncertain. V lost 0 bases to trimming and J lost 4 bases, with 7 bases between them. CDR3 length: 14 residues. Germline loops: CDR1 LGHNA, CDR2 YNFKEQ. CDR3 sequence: CASSQDETYNEQFF. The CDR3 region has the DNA TGTGCCAGCAGCCAAGATGAGACTTACAATGAGCAGTTCTTC.

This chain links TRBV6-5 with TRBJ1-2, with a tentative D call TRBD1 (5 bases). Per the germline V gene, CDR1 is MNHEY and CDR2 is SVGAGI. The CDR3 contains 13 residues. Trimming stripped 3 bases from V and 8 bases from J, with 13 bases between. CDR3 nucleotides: TGTGCCAGCAGTTATCAGGGTGTAGGGGGCTACACCTTC. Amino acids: CASSYQGVGGYTF.

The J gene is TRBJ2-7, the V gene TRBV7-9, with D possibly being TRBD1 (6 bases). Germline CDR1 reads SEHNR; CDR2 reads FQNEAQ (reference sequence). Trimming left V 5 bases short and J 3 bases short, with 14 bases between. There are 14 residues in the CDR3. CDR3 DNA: TGTGCCAGCAGCCACCGGGACAAGAACTACGAGCAGTACTTC. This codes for CASSHRDKNYEQYF.

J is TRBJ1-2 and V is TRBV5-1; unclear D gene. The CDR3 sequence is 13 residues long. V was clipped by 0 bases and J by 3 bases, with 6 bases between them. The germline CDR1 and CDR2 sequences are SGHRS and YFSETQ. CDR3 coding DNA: TGCGCCAGCAGCTTGGGGCAGGACTATGGCTACACCTTC. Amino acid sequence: CASSLGQDYGYTF.

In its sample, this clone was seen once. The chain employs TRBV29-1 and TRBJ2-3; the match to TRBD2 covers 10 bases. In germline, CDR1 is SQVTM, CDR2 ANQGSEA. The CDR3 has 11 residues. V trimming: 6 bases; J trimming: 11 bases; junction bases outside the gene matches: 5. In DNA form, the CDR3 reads TGCAGCGTCACTAGCGGGACAGTGCAGTATTTT. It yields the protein CSVTSGTVQYF.

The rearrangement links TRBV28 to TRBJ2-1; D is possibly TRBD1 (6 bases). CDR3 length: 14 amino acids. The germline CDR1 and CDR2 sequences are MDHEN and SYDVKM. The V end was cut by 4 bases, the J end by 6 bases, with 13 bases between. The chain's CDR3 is CASSSSGVRNEQFF. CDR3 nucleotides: TGTGCCAGCAGTTCCTCAGGGGTTCGCAATGAGCAGTTCTTC.

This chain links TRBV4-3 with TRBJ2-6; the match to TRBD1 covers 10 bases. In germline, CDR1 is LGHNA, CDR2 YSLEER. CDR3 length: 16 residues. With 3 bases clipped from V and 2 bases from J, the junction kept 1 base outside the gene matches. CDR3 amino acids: CASSQTGGTGANVLTF. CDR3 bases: TGCGCCAGCAGCCAGACAGGGGGCACTGGGGCCAACGTCCTGACTTTC.

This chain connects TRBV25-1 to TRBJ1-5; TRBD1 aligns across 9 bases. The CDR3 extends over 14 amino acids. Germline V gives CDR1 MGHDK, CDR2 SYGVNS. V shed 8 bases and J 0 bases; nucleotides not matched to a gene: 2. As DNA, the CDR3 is TGTGCCAGCGGGGACAGGGATAGCAATCAGCCCCAGCATTTT. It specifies CASGDRDSNQPQHF.